One sample yielded the 21 T cell receptor beta chains listed below, sequenced in a study of shared clonotypes between healthy human individuals. Produced via immunoSEQ multiplex PCR; TCRdb's table is partial and in-frame only. The sample shows 850,000 to 1,100,000 clones, around 77% of them seen only once. Sample: memory CD4+ T cells from PBMCs. As to subset: CD45RA-negative fraction. These receptors were obtained from a young man in good health. Some clones in this sample may be carry-over from other donors' samples.

The chain recombines TRBV5-6 with TRBJ2-3; 10 bases are shared with TRBD1. The CDR3 extends over 18 amino acids. The V segment lost 1 base and the J segment 4 bases; nucleotides outside the gene matches: 12. Per germline, CDR1 SGHDT and CDR2 YYEEEE. CDR3 DNA sequence: TGTGCCAGCAGCTTGATTACCGCCGGGACAGGGGAATCAGATACGCAGTATTTT. It codes for CASSLITAGTGESDTQYF.

J is TRBJ2-4 and V is TRBV5-4; 9 positions agree with TRBD1. This CDR3 is 14 amino acids long. Trimming removed 4 bases from V and 4 bases from J; junction bases left unmatched: 3. The germline V gene encodes CDR1 SGHNT and CDR2 YYREEE (reference sequence). The CDR3 DNA reads as TGTGCCAGCAGCAAACAGGGGGCTAAAAACATTCAGTACTTC. It yields the protein CASSKQGAKNIQYF.

The chain has TRBV7-9 and TRBJ1-1; D is undetermined. Trimming pared 3 bases from V and 6 bases from J, leaving 8 bases between. From germline, CDR1 is SEHNR and CDR2 FQNEAQ (reference sequence). The CDR3 spans 12 residues. The CDR3 sequence is CASSLVSPEAFF. The CDR3 DNA is TGTGCCAGCAGCTTGGTGTCTCCTGAAGCTTTCTTT.

The chain links TRBV6-6 to TRBJ2-1, with D unclear. This CDR3 has 12 amino acids. V dropped 5 bases and J dropped 8 bases, with 10 bases sitting between them. CDR1 and CDR2 from the germline V gene are MNHNY and SVGAGI (reference sequence). This chain's CDR3 is CASSPLYYEQFF. The CDR3 DNA reads as TGTGCCAGCAGTCCCCTATACTATGAGCAGTTCTTC.

This clone is a singleton in its sample. This chain links TRBV7-9 with TRBJ2-5; 10 nucleotides match TRBD2. Germline CDR1 is SEHNR and CDR2 is FQNEAQ (reference sequence). The CDR3 is 15 amino acids. Trimming removed 5 bases from V and 2 bases from J; junction bases left unmatched: 5. Here the CDR3 reads CASSQREGRQETQYF. The DNA of the CDR3 is TGTGCCAGCAGCCAGCGGGAGGGCCGACAAGAGACCCAGTACTTC.

V and J are TRBV6-6 and TRBJ2-7; TRBD2 matches 9 bases. Trimming removed 4 bases from V and 6 bases from J; junction bases left unmatched: 1. This CDR3 contains 12 residues. Looked up from germline, CDR1 is MNHNY and CDR2 is SVGAGI (reference sequence). The CDR3 DNA follows: TGTGCCAGCAGTTGGCGGGAGGGCGAGCAGTACTTC. It codes for CASSWREGEQYF.

This clone was recorded once. The V and J genes are TRBV2 and TRBJ2-1; no definite D call. CDR1 and CDR2 (germline): SNHLY, FYNNEI. This CDR3 is 14 amino acids long. The V end lost 3 bases, the J end lost 9 bases, and 15 bases lay between the germline ends. The CDR3 is CASSERSAVSEQFF. CDR3 coding DNA: TGTGCCAGCAGTGAGCGGAGCGCGGTTAGTGAGCAGTTCTTC. The full variable domain, its missing parts supplied by reference TRBV2 and TRBJ2-1, is EPEVTQTPSHQVTQMGQEVILRCVPISNHLYFYWYRQILGQKVEFLVSFYNNEISEKSEIFDDQFSVERPDGSNFTLKIRSTKLEDSAMYFCASSERSAVSEQFFGPGTRLTVL.

This clone was seen just once. The chain is built from TRBV18 and TRBJ2-3, with 9 bases fitting TRBD2. CDR3 length equals 15 residues. The J segment lost 2 bases and the V segment lost 3 bases, leaving 3 bases of the junction unmatched. CDR1 is KGHSH, CDR2 LQKENI, per germline. CDR3 loop: CASSPGGRDTDTQYF. For the CDR3, the DNA is TGTGCCAGCTCACCCGGCGGGAGGGACACAGATACGCAGTATTTT.

The V gene is TRBV30, the J gene TRBJ1-1; 8 bases agree with TRBD1. Germline CDR1 and CDR2: GTSNPN and SVGIG (reference sequence). The CDR3 consists of 10 residues. After removal of 7 bases from V and 10 bases from J, the junction contained 5 bases not matched to a gene. The CDR3 protein is CASEDRGAFF. Written as DNA, the CDR3 is TGTGCCTCAGAAGACAGGGGAGCTTTCTTT.

The chain has TRBV13 and TRBJ2-7, with TRBD1 identical over 8 bases. The V segment lost 5 bases and the J segment 5 bases; nucleotides outside the gene matches: 14. The germline CDR1 and CDR2 sequences are PRHDT and FYEKMQ (reference sequence). This CDR3 has 16 residues. The CDR3 loop reads CASSPVSRTGPNEQYF. The CDR3 DNA is TGTGCCAGCAGCCCAGTTAGTCGGACAGGGCCCAACGAGCAGTACTTC.

This clone was seen a handful of times. This rearrangement joins TRBV5-4 to TRBJ2-5; tentatively, D is TRBD1 or TRBD2 (6 bases each). CDR3 length equals 14 residues. V lost 9 bases and J lost 5, with 20 bases in between. Looked up from germline, CDR1 is SGHNT and CDR2 is YYREEE (reference sequence). This chain's CDR3 is CAIMEGGRRETQYF. DNA of the CDR3: TGTGCCATCATGGAGGGGGGTCGAAGGGAGACCCAGTACTTC.

The CDR3 DNA follows: TGTGCCAGCAGCTTTGCGGGAAGGGTCACCGGGGAGCTGTTTTTT. Amino acids: CASSFAGRVTGELFF. This chain joins TRBV7-2 and TRBJ2-2; possible D gene TRBD2, 6 bases. Germline loops: CDR1 SGHTA, CDR2 FQGNSA. The CDR3 contains 15 residues. V lost 3 bases and J lost 4, with 12 bases in between.

Many counts were recorded for this clone. The chain employs TRBV5-6 and TRBJ1-1; D call uncertain. CDR1 is SGHDT and CDR2 is YYEEEE in the germline V gene. The CDR3 runs to 14 residues. V was cut by 2 bases and J by 1 base, with 9 bases left in between. As DNA, the CDR3 is TGTGCCAGCAGCTTTTGGCGATCGAACACTGAAGCTTTCTTT. It yields the protein CASSFWRSNTEAFF. Using reference TRBV5-6 and TRBJ1-1 for the parts outside the CDR3, the full variable domain is DAGVTQSPTHLIKTRGQQVTLRCSPKSGHDTVSWYQQALGQGPQFIFQYYEEEERQRGNFPDRFSGHQFPNYSSELNVNALLLGDSALYLCASSFWRSNTEAFFGQGTRLTVV.

The CDR3 DNA sequence: TGTGCCATCAGCCCAGCGGACGGGCAAGAGACCCAGTACTTC. Translation gives CAISPADGQETQYF. The chain has TRBV10-3 and TRBJ2-5, with D perhaps TRBD2 (5 bases). Germline lookup yields CDR1 ENHRY and CDR2 SYGVKD. V was shortened by 6 bases and J by 2 bases, with 13 bases between the two germline ends. The CDR3 has 14 residues.

This chain uses TRBV18 with TRBJ2-1; 8 nucleotides align to TRBD2. J was trimmed by 4 bases and V by 0 bases; bases with no gene match: 5. The germline CDR1 and CDR2 sequences are KGHSH and LQKENI. The CDR3 covers 16 residues. This CDR3 is CASSPPIAGGYNEQFF. The CDR3, as DNA: TGTGCCAGCTCACCACCGATTGCGGGAGGATACAATGAGCAGTTCTTC. Full variable domain (outside the CDR3, taken from reference TRBV18 and TRBJ2-1): NAGVMQNPRHLVRRRGQEARLRCSPMKGHSHVYWYRQLPEEGLKFMVYLQKENIIDESGMPKERFSAEFPKEGPSILRIQQVVRGDSAAYFCASSPPIAGGYNEQFFGPGTRLTVL.

V is TRBV7-6 and J is TRBJ2-6, with 7 bases fitting TRBD2. The germline gives CDR1 SGHVS, CDR2 FNYEAQ. The CDR3 runs to 16 residues. With 4 bases clipped from V and 3 bases from J, the junction kept 6 bases outside the gene matches. The DNA for the CDR3 is TGTGCCAGCAGCTCCACCCCGGGGGGTGGGGCCAACGTCCTGACTTTC. This encodes CASSSTPGGGANVLTF.

The sample holds a few counts of this clone. Different DNA sequences within this sample yield the same CDR3. The chain recombines TRBV7-9 with TRBJ2-3; D not certain. Germline V CDR1 and CDR2: SEHNR, FQNEAQ (reference sequence). The V end lost 5 bases, the J end lost 5 bases, and 8 bases lay between the germline ends. The CDR3 covers 12 residues. The CDR3 protein is CASSPRRDTQYF. CDR3 nucleotides: TGTGCCAGCAGCCCGCGAAGAGATACGCAGTATTTT. Combining the CDR3 with reference TRBV7-9 and TRBJ2-3 gives the whole variable domain DTGVSQNPRHKITKRGQNVTFRCDPISEHNRLYWYRQTLGQGPEFLTYFQNEAQLEKSRLLSDRFSAERPKGSFSTLEIQRTEQGDSAMYLCASSPRRDTQYFGPGTRLTVL.

This clone was observed a single time. The CDR3 nucleotides are TGTGCCAGCAGCCAACGCCTGCTTACGAACACCGGGGAGCTGTTTTTT. It is translated as CASSQRLLTNTGELFF. The V gene is TRBV14, the J gene TRBJ2-2, with D unresolved. Trimming shortened V by 2 bases and J by 0 bases, and 10 bases separated the two germline ends. Germline CDR1 is SGHDN and CDR2 is FVKESK. The CDR3 length is 16 residues.

The chain uses TRBV7-2 and TRBJ1-3; 12 positions agree with TRBD1. This CDR3 is built from 18 residues. Looked up from germline, CDR1 is SGHTA and CDR2 is FQGNSA. V dropped 5 bases and J dropped 4; count of bases not matched to a gene: 12. This chain's CDR3 is CASSPVGTGGAKGNTIYF. The CDR3 DNA reads as TGTGCCAGCAGCCCCGTGGGGACAGGGGGCGCGAAAGGAAACACCATATATTTT.

The V and J genes are TRBV6-5 and TRBJ2-1, with D possibly TRBD1 on 5 matching bases. CDR1 and CDR2 (germline): MNHEY, SVGAGI. This CDR3 has 11 residues. V lost 10 bases, J lost 12 bases, and 16 bases lay in between. The CDR3, as DNA: TGTGCCACACAGGACCCAAGAGCGCAGTTCTTC. As protein: CATQDPRAQFF.

This clone has at least ten counts. The same CDR3 can be traced to other DNA sequences in this sample. The CDR3 here is CASSQGGEAFF. CDR3 DNA: TGCGCCAGCAGCCAAGGAGGAGAAGCTTTCTTT. The chain combines TRBV4-3 with TRBJ1-1, with D uncertain. V shed 1 base and J shed 8 bases, with 5 bases lying between them. Per the germline V gene, CDR1 is LGHNA and CDR2 is YSLEER. This CDR3 comprises 11 residues.